The 13 T cell receptor beta chains reported below all come from one sample, sequenced in a study of blood T cells in healthy people across ages. Using a J-beta primer mix together with a sample-barcoded 5' primer, a second PCR was run for about 6 to 12 cycles. MiXCR, applied by TCRdb to the 5' RACE reads, yields one record per CDR3 protein. The sample has under 850,000 distinct CDR3 sequences, about 37% seen once. Sequencing input: blood. The source is a man between 18 and 29 years old in good health.

This clonotype was counted only a few times. Compared with germline, one end of the junction differs, possibly owing to a read error. This chain joins TRBV20-1 and TRBJ2-1, with 13 bases lining up with TRBD2. The CDR3 is 17 amino acids. Germline V gene lookup returns CDR1 DFQATT and CDR2 SNEGSKA (reference sequence). The CDR3, as DNA: TGCAGTGCTGCCGGGACTAGCGGGGAGAGCTCCTACAATGAGCTGTTCTTC. Translation: CSAAGTSGESSYNELFF.

As to this clonotype: One base away lies a much larger clone, so this may be a sequencing read error. This chain uses TRBV20-1 with TRBJ2-1; D gene uncertain. The closer fit of TRBJ2-7 to the DNA end suggests the J call may be wrong. The CDR3 spans 14 residues. Germline V CDR1 and CDR2: DFQATT, SNEGSKA (reference sequence). The CDR3 nucleotides read TGCAGTGCCCTTCAACCTCAGCTCTACAATGAGCAGTACTTC. Translation: CSALQPQLYNEQYF.

This clonotype was counted only a few times. V gene TRBV10-3 combines with J gene TRBJ2-5, with D hard to call. The CDR3 contains 13 residues. The V gene lost 2 bases and the J gene lost 11 bases, with 15 bases spanning the gap. Germline lookup yields CDR1 ENHRY and CDR2 SYGVKD. The CDR3 loop is CAISEVVDLEQYF. Written as DNA, the CDR3 is TGTGCCATCAGTGAGGTCGTAGACCTTGAGCAGTACTTC.

The chain recombines TRBV5-1 with TRBJ2-7; 7 bases map to TRBD2. The CDR3 contains 16 residues. V lost 0 bases, J lost 2 bases, and 8 bases stayed unmatched. Germline assignment: CDR1 SGHRS and CDR2 YFSETQ. CDR3 amino acids: CASSLAVGLAAYEQYF. As DNA, the CDR3 is TGCGCCAGCAGCTTGGCCGTGGGGCTAGCGGCCTACGAGCAGTACTTC.

The chain links TRBV20-1 to TRBJ1-1, with D possibly matching TRBD1 (6 bases). V lost 2 bases to trimming and J lost 1 base, with 11 bases between them. The length of the CDR3 is 14 residues. The germline V gene encodes CDR1 DFQATT and CDR2 SNEGSKA (reference sequence). The CDR3 sequence: CSARRQAANTEAFF. The CDR3, as DNA: TGCAGTGCTAGAAGACAGGCGGCGAACACTGAAGCTTTCTTT.

In DNA, the CDR3 is TGTGCCAGCAGCCCCAGGGGGCCGGCCAAAAACATTCAGTACTTC. Amino acid sequence: CASSPRGPAKNIQYF. The rearrangement links TRBV7-9 to TRBJ2-4, with 8 bases lining up with TRBD1. The CDR3 loop spans 15 amino acids. The V gene's germline CDR1 is SEHNR and CDR2 FQNEAQ (reference sequence). With V trimmed by 5 bases and J by 1 base, 4 bases remained unmatched.

To note about this clonotype: Compared with germline, one end of the junction differs, possibly owing to a read error. This chain joins TRBV20-1 and TRBJ1-4, with D unresolved. CDR3 length: 14 amino acids. Germline CDR1 DFQATT, CDR2 SNEGSKA (reference sequence). The CDR3 spells CSARGAATNEKLFF. The CDR3 DNA sequence: TGCAGTGCCAGAGGAGCGGCAACTAATGAAAAACTGTTTTTT.

This rearrangement joins TRBV7-6 to TRBJ2-7; D perhaps matches TRBD2 (7 bases). The CDR3 covers 17 residues. Germline CDR1 and CDR2: SGHVS and FNYEAQ. Trimming left V 1 base short and J 7 bases short, with 23 bases between. DNA of the CDR3: TGTGCCAGCAGCTTAGAAGGGGGGGGTGCACTCTACAATGAGCAGTACTTC. Translated: CASSLEGGGALYNEQYF.

There are many counts of this clonotype. This chain links TRBV24-1 with TRBJ2-3, with unresolved D. Trimming shortened V by 5 bases and J by 0 bases, and 14 bases separated the two germline ends. Germline assignment: CDR1 KGHDR and CDR2 SFDVKD. CDR3 length: 16 residues. DNA for the CDR3: TGTGCCACCAGTGCGGGTGCGGAGACTAGCACAGATACGCAGTATTTT. The encoded protein is CATSAGAETSTDTQYF.

In its sample, this clonotype was seen many times. The chain carries TRBV7-2 and TRBJ2-3; D is undetermined. Germline CDR1 reads SGHTA; CDR2 reads FQGNSA. V shed 5 bases and J shed 4 bases, with 10 bases lying between them. This CDR3 is built from 13 residues. CDR3 protein: CASSPRLSDTQYF. In DNA, the CDR3 is TGTGCCAGCAGCCCCCGCCTTTCAGATACGCAGTATTTT. The whole variable domain, remainder taken from reference TRBV7-2 and TRBJ2-3, is GAGVSQSPSNKVTEKGKDVELRCDPISGHTALYWYRQSLGQGLEFLIYFQGNSAPDKSGLPSDRFSAERTGGSVSTLTIQRTQQEDSAVYLCASSPRLSDTQYFGPGTRLTVL.

V and J are TRBV29-1 and TRBJ2-2, with TRBD1 identical over 7 bases. In germline, CDR1 is SQVTM, CDR2 ANQGSEA. The CDR3 is made up of 14 amino acids. V lost 7 bases, J lost 2 bases, and 7 bases stayed unmatched. The CDR3 loop reads CSGKAGGNTGELFF. The CDR3 DNA reads TGCAGCGGAAAGGCAGGGGGAAACACCGGGGAGCTGTTTTTT.

This chain uses TRBV9 with TRBJ2-3; 11 bases are shared with TRBD2. Germline lookup yields CDR1 SGDLS and CDR2 YYNGEE. This CDR3 spans 16 amino acids. Trimming at V came to 4 bases and at J to 4 bases, leaving 8 bases not matched to a gene. The CDR3 spells CASSLLAGGLADTQYF. In DNA, the CDR3 is TGTGCCAGCAGCTTGTTAGCGGGGGGGCTCGCAGATACGCAGTATTTT.

This clonotype was seen a handful of times. This sequence joins TRBV6-1 and TRBJ2-1; D is ambiguous. This CDR3 is built from 13 residues. The germline V gene encodes CDR1 MNHNS and CDR2 SASEGT. Trimming stripped 10 bases from V and 7 bases from J, with 17 bases between. CDR3 protein: CATAEYYGNEQFF. The CDR3 DNA follows: TGTGCCACGGCAGAATACTATGGGAATGAGCAGTTCTTC.